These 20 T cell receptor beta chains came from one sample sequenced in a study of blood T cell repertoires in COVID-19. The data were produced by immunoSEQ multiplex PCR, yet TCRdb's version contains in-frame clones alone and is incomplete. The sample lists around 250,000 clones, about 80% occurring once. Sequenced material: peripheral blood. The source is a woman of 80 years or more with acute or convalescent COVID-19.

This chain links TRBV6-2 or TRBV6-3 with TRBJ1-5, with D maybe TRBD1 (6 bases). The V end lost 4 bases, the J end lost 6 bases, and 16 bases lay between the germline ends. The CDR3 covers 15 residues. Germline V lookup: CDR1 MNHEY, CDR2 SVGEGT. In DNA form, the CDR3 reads TGTGCCAGCAGTTTAGGCAGGGGTACGGGTCAGCCCCAGCATTTT. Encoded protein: CASSLGRGTGQPQHF.

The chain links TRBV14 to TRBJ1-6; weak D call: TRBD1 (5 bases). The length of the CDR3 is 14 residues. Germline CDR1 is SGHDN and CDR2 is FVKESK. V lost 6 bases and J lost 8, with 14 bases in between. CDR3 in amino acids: CASRDRDLDSPLHF. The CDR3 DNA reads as TGTGCCAGCAGAGACCGGGACTTAGATTCACCCCTCCACTTT.

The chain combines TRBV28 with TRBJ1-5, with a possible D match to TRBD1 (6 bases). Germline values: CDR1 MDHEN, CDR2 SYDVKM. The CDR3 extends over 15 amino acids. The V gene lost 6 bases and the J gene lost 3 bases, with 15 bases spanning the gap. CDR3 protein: CASRTPSGANQPQHF. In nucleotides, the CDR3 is TGTGCCAGCAGGACCCCGTCAGGGGCCAATCAGCCCCAGCATTTT.

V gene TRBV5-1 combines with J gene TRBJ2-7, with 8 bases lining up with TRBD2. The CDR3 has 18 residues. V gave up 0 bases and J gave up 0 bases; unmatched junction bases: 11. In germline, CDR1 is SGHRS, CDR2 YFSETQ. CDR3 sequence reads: CASSLATGGPSSSYEQYF. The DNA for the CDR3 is TGCGCCAGCAGCTTGGCCACGGGAGGGCCTTCTAGCTCCTACGAGCAGTACTTC.

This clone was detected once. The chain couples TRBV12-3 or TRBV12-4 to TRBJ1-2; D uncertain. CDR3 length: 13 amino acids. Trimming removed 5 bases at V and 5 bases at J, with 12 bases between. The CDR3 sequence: CASSDGSWYGYTF. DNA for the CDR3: TGTGCCAGCAGTGACGGTAGCTGGTATGGCTACACCTTC.

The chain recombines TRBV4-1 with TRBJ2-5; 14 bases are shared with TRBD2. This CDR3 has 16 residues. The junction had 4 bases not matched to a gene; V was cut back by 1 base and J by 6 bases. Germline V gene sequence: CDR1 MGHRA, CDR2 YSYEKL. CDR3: CASSQVTSGGAKTQYF. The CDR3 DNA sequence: TGCGCCAGCAGCCAAGTGACTAGCGGGGGGGCAAAGACCCAGTACTTC.

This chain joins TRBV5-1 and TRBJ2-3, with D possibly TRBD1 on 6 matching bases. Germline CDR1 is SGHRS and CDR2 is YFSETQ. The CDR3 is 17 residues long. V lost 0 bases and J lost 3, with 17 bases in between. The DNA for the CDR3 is TGCGCCAGCAGCTTGGGGGCCACCAACAGGGCTACAGATACGCAGTATTTT. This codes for CASSLGATNRATDTQYF.

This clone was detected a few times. CDR3 region: CASKSAGETGELFF. The CDR3 bases are TGTGCCAGCAAGTCGGCGGGGGAGACCGGGGAGCTGTTTTTT. The gene calls are TRBV6-6 and TRBJ2-2; 7 nucleotides line up with TRBD2. Germline CDR1 MNHNY, CDR2 SVGAGI (reference sequence). This CDR3 has 14 amino acids. V shed 7 bases and J 5 bases; nucleotides not matched to a gene: 7.

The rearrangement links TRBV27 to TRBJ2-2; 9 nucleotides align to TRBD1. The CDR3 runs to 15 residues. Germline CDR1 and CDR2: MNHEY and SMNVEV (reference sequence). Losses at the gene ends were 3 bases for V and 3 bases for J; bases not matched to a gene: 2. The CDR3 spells CASSFTGGYTGELFF. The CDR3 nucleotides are TGTGCCAGCAGTTTCACAGGGGGCTACACCGGGGAGCTGTTTTTT.

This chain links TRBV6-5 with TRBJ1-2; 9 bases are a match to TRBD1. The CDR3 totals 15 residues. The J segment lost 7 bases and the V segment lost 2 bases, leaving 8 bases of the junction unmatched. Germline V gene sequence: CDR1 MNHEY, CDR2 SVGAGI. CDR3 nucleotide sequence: TGTGCCAGCAGTTACCAATCCGGGACAGGGCTTGGCTACACCTTC. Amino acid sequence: CASSYQSGTGLGYTF.

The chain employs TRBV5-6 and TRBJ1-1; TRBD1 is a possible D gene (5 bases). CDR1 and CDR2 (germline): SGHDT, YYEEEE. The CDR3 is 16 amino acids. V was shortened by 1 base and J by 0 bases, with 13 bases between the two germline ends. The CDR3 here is CASSLQGRMMNTEAFF. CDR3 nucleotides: TGTGCCAGCAGCTTGCAGGGTCGGATGATGAACACTGAAGCTTTCTTT. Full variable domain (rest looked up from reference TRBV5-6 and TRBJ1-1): DAGVTQSPTHLIKTRGQQVTLRCSPKSGHDTVSWYQQALGQGPQFIFQYYEEEERQRGNFPDRFSGHQFPNYSSELNVNALLLGDSALYLCASSLQGRMMNTEAFFGQGTRLTVV.

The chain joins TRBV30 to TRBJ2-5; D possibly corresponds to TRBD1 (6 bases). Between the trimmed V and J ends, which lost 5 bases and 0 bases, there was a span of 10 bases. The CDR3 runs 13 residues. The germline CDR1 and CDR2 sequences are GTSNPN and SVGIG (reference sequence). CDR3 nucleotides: TGTGCCTGGGGAAGGACAGACCAAGAGACCCAGTACTTC. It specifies CAWGRTDQETQYF.

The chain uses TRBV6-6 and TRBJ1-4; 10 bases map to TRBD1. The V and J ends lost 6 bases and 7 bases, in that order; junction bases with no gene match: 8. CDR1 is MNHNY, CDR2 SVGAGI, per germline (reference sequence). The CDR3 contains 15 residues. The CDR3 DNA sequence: TGTGCCAGCAGCAGGGGGACAGGGGTTACTGAAAAACTGTTTTTT. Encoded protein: CASSRGTGVTEKLFF.

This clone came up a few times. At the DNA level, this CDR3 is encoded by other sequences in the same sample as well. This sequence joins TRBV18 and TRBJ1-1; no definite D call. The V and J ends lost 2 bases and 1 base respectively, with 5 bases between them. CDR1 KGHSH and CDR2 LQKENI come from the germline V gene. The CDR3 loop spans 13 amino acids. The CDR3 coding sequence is TGTGCCAGCTCACCAACCAGGAACACTGAAGCTTTCTTT. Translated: CASSPTRNTEAFF.

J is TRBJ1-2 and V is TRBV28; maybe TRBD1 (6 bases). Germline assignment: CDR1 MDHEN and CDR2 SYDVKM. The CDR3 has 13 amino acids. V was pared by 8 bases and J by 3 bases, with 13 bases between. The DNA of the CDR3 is TGTGCCAGCGGAGAGGGGGGGCACTATGGCTACACCTTC. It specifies CASGEGGHYGYTF.

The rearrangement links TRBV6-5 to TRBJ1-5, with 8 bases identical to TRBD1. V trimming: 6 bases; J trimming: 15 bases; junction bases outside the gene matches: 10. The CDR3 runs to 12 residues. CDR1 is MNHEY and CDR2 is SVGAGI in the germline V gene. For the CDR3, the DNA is TGTGCCAGCAGGGGGGACAGGACGGGGCTGCATTTT. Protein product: CASRGDRTGLHF.

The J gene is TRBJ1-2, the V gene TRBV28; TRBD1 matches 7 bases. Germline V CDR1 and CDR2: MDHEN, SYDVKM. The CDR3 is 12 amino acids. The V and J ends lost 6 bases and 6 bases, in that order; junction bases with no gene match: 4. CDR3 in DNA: TGTGCCAGCAGGTATCAGGGGGATGGCTACACCTTC. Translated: CASRYQGDGYTF.

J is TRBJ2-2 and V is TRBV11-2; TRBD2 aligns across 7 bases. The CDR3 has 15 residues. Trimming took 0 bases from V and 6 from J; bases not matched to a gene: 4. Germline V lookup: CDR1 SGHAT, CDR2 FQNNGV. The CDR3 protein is CASSLDRLAAGELFF. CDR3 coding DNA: TGTGCCAGCAGCTTAGACCGCCTAGCGGCCGGGGAGCTGTTTTTT.

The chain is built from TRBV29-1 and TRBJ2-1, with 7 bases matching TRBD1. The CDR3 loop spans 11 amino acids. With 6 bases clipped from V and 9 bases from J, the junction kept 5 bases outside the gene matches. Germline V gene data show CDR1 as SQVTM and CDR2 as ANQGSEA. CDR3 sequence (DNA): TGCAGCGTCGCGACAGGGCCTGAGCAGTTCTTC. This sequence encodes CSVATGPEQFF.

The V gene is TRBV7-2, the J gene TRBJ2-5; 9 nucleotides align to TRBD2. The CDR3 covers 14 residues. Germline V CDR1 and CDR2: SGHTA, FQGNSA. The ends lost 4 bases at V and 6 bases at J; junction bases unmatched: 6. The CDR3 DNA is TGTGCCAGCAGCTCCCACGGGACTAGCAAGACCCAGTACTTC. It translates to CASSSHGTSKTQYF.